This T cell receptor (beta chain) originates from a study of cytomegalovirus exposure and HLA in healthy donors. Study findings and constraints: An apparent linkage of common viral pathogens to several of the most significant clusters emerged in a later analysis. The dataset shows that most TCR sequences were rare, while some public TCRs occurred in many donors. Clonal expansion, a later analysis showed, was greater in HLA-associated TCR beta chains than in equally common others.

The ends were cut back, 3 bases at V and 4 bases at J, with 12 bases in the middle. Looked up from germline, CDR1 is WNHNN and CDR2 is SYGVQD (reference sequence). The CDR3 is made up of 15 amino acids. Vbeta (60) and Jbeta (13) primers were used in the PCR. The data were produced by immunoSEQ multiplex PCR, yet TCRdb's version contains in-frame clones alone and is incomplete. The repertoire table contains about 110,000 clones. Worth noting for this clone: As yet, its antigen is unknown.

The origin of this receptor is a man aged 40-55 years in good health and CMV-seropositive. The gene calls are TRBV10-1 and TRBJ2-2; D possibly corresponds to TRBD2 (5 bases). The specimen sequenced was PBMCs. CDR3 coding DNA: TGCGCCAGCAGTGAACTTAGAGGGCTCACCGGGGAGCTGTTTTTT. Its protein product is CASSELRGLTGELFF.